Below, 20 T cell receptor beta chains from the same sample are listed, as sequenced in a study of Ad26.COV2.S vaccination and SARS-CoV-2 variants. As to treatment: around 19 received Ad26.COV2.S at low or high dose, single or two shots; roughly five received placebo; per-sample allocation not given. Sampling was done on day 63 after the first vaccine or placebo injection. The data were produced by immunoSEQ multiplex PCR, yet TCRdb's version contains in-frame clones alone and is incomplete. The sample lists around 400,000 clones, over 75% seen once, with more than 9% in the top ten. This specimen was peripheral blood, taken in a trial of Ad26.COV2.S vaccine versus placebo. These receptors all come from a person between 18 and 65 years old who received the Ad26.COV2.S COVID-19 vaccine or a placebo.

J is TRBJ2-2 and V is TRBV29-1; D remains ambiguous. The germline V and J ends were trimmed by 4 bases and 3 bases, with 9 bases remaining between them. CDR3 length equals 13 residues. Germline V gene lookup returns CDR1 SQVTM and CDR2 ANQGSEA. Here the CDR3 reads CSVGRVDTGELFF. Here the CDR3 DNA reads TGCAGCGTTGGTCGGGTAGACACCGGGGAGCTGTTTTTT.

The chain is built from TRBV29-1 and TRBJ2-7; D remains unclear. The germline V gene has CDR1 SQVTM and CDR2 ANQGSEA. The CDR3 is made up of 12 amino acids. V was shortened by 7 bases and J by 0 bases, with 10 bases between the two germline ends. CDR3 nucleotide sequence: TGCAGCGCCCGGACCAGCTCCTACGAGCAGTACTTC. This encodes CSARTSSYEQYF.

The V call is TRBV6-2 or TRBV6-3, the J call TRBJ2-7; no clear D gene. V was shortened by 6 bases and J by 0 bases, with 15 bases between the two germline ends. The CDR3 runs to 15 residues. Germline lookup yields CDR1 MNHEY and CDR2 SVGEGT. CDR3 nucleotide sequence: TGTGCCAGCAGCAACCCCCGGGCGTACTCCTACGAGCAGTACTTC. This translates into CASSNPRAYSYEQYF.

The chain uses TRBV5-1 and TRBJ1-1, with TRBD1 identical over 8 bases. CDR3 length: 18 residues. Germline V CDR1 and CDR2: SGHRS, YFSETQ. Losses at the gene ends were 0 bases for V and 0 bases for J; bases not matched to a gene: 10. The DNA for the CDR3 is TGCGCCAGCAGCTTGGGGGCGGCAGGGGGCGTGATGAACACTGAAGCTTTCTTT. Amino acid sequence: CASSLGAAGGVMNTEAFF.

The V gene is TRBV4-1, the J gene TRBJ2-1; TRBD2 matches at 11 bases. This CDR3 comprises 16 residues. CDR1 and CDR2 (germline): MGHRA, YSYEKL. J lost 7 bases, V lost 0 bases, and 5 bases had no gene match. CDR3 bases: TGCGCCAGCAGCCAAGAAGGACTAGCGGGTACTAATGAGCAGTTCTTC. Residues: CASSQEGLAGTNEQFF.

The chain carries TRBV10-3 and TRBJ2-2; either TRBD1 or TRBD2 may supply D (5 bases each). V lost 8 bases and J 6 bases, leaving 22 bases between the germline ends. This CDR3 region has 16 residues. The germline V gene encodes CDR1 ENHRY and CDR2 SYGVKD. CDR3 sequence (DNA): TGTGCCATCGGGCCCATTAGGGACCCCACACCCGGGGAGCTGTTTTTT. It specifies CAIGPIRDPTPGELFF.

The chain uses TRBV24-1 and TRBJ2-3; 7 nucleotides match TRBD1. Germline CDR1 is KGHDR and CDR2 is SFDVKD. The CDR3 contains 17 residues. The V gene end was trimmed by 3 bases and the J gene end by 0 bases; junction bases not matched to a gene: 8. The CDR3 is CATSDPGTAFSTDTQYF. Written as DNA, the CDR3 is TGTGCCACCAGTGATCCAGGGACAGCCTTTAGCACAGATACGCAGTATTTT.

The chain couples TRBV7-9 to TRBJ2-5; the D gene is possibly TRBD2 (6 bases). The germline gives CDR1 SEHNR, CDR2 FQNEAQ (reference sequence). V was trimmed by 0 bases and J by 1 base, leaving 12 bases between them. The CDR3 has 16 amino acids. CDR3 nucleotides: TGTGCCAGCAGCTTAGCGACCGGGGGAGGCCAAGAGACCCAGTACTTC. It codes for CASSLATGGGQETQYF.

The rearrangement uses TRBV2 and TRBJ2-1, with D unresolved. The CDR3 contains 15 residues. CDR1 and CDR2 from the germline V gene are SNHLY and FYNNEI. Trimming removed 0 bases from V and 7 bases from J, with 13 bases in between. The CDR3 sequence is CASSEAVGYGNEQFF. The CDR3 nucleotides read TGTGCCAGCAGTGAAGCAGTTGGGTATGGTAATGAGCAGTTCTTC.

This clone was observed a single time. V usage is TRBV5-1 and J usage is TRBJ2-2; 9 nucleotides match TRBD2. The CDR3 extends over 17 amino acids. The germline V gene has CDR1 SGHRS and CDR2 YFSETQ. V was pared by 1 base and J by 6 bases, with 10 bases of the junction left unmatched. CDR3 in amino acids: CASSLLGGRAHAGELFF. CDR3 in DNA: TGCGCCAGCAGCTTGTTAGGCGGGAGGGCCCATGCCGGGGAGCTGTTTTTT.

The gene calls are TRBV11-2 and TRBJ1-1, with a tentative D call TRBD1 (5 bases). V lost 7 bases and J lost 3, with 21 bases in between. Looked up from germline, CDR1 is SGHAT and CDR2 is FQNNGV. The CDR3 is 16 amino acids. CDR3 sequence: CASTPLRGPRDTEAFF. CDR3 DNA: TGTGCCAGCACCCCGCTTCGGGGCCCCAGGGACACTGAAGCTTTCTTT.

This rearrangement joins TRBV19 to TRBJ2-6; D tentatively fits TRBD1 or TRBD2 (6 bases each). The CDR3 has 18 amino acids. The germline V and J ends were trimmed by 5 bases and 0 bases, with 17 bases remaining between them. Germline V lookup: CDR1 LNHDA, CDR2 SQIVND (reference sequence). The CDR3 region is CASSSSGGPLSGANVLTF. DNA of the CDR3: TGTGCCAGTAGTTCAAGTGGGGGGCCCCTCTCTGGGGCCAACGTCCTGACTTTC.

The chain couples TRBV29-1 to TRBJ1-1, with a tentative D call TRBD1 (6 bases). Germline values: CDR1 SQVTM, CDR2 ANQGSEA. The CDR3 is 13 amino acids. The V and J ends lost 6 bases and 0 bases respectively, with 11 bases between them. The CDR3 protein is CSVGQLLNTEAFF. The DNA of the CDR3 is TGCAGCGTCGGACAGCTACTGAACACTGAAGCTTTCTTT.

This clone was detected only a few times. This chain connects TRBV5-1 to TRBJ1-5; 8 nucleotides match TRBD1. With 4 bases clipped from V and 1 base from J, the junction kept 10 bases outside the gene matches. In germline, CDR1 is SGHRS, CDR2 YFSETQ. The CDR3 contains 17 residues. CDR3 residues: CASSVGPQGASNQPQHF. The CDR3 region has the DNA TGCGCCAGCAGCGTTGGACCGCAGGGGGCGAGCAATCAGCCCCAGCATTTT.

The chain couples TRBV24-1 to TRBJ1-4; 7 nucleotides match TRBD1. CDR1 and CDR2 (germline): KGHDR, SFDVKD. The V segment lost 3 bases and the J segment 8 bases; nucleotides outside the gene matches: 5. The CDR3 is 14 amino acids. This chain's CDR3 is CATSDNRGGEKLFF. The DNA for the CDR3 is TGTGCCACCAGTGATAACAGGGGTGGGGAAAAACTGTTTTTT.

The gene calls are TRBV19 and TRBJ2-1, with no clear D. Germline-derived CDR1 and CDR2 are LNHDA and SQIVND (reference sequence). This CDR3 is built from 13 residues. V lost 5 bases to trimming and J lost 5 bases, with 10 bases between them. The CDR3: CASSAEVNNEQFF. As DNA, the CDR3 is TGTGCCAGTAGTGCCGAAGTAAACAATGAGCAGTTCTTC.

This clone was recorded once. CDR3: CASSAASSTSYEQYF. In DNA, the CDR3 is TGTGCCAGCAGCGCGGCTTCAAGCACCTCCTACGAGCAGTACTTC. The rearrangement joins TRBV9 to TRBJ2-7; D is unresolved. The germline V and J ends were trimmed by 3 bases and 0 bases, with 13 bases remaining between them. CDR3 length: 15 amino acids. The germline V gene encodes CDR1 SGDLS and CDR2 YYNGEE. The full variable domain, completed using reference TRBV9 and TRBJ2-7, is DSGVTQTPKHLITATGQRVTLRCSPRSGDLSVYWYQQSLDQGLQFLIQYYNGEERAKGNILERFSAQQFPDLHSELNLSSLELGDSALYFCASSAASSTSYEQYFGPGTRLTVT.

V is TRBV19 and J is TRBJ2-3; D gene uncertain. CDR1 and CDR2 from the germline V gene are LNHDA and SQIVND (reference sequence). The CDR3 consists of 13 residues. Between the trimmed V and J ends, which lost 5 bases and 2 bases, there was a span of 8 bases. This CDR3 is CASSGATTDTQYF. CDR3 sequence (DNA): TGTGCCAGTAGTGGAGCCACCACAGATACGCAGTATTTT.

The rearrangement joins TRBV7-2 to TRBJ2-6, with 7 positions matching TRBD1. This CDR3 region has 16 residues. V shed 1 base, J shed 3 bases, and the junction held 3 bases outside the gene matches. Germline assignment: CDR1 SGHTA and CDR2 FQGNSA. CDR3 bases: TGTGCCAGCAGCTTAGACAGGGGAATTGGGGCCAACGTCCTGACTTTC. Its translation is CASSLDRGIGANVLTF.

The chain combines TRBV29-1 with TRBJ2-7, with D possibly TRBD1 on 6 matching bases. V lost 3 bases, J lost 3 bases, and 12 bases lay in between. This CDR3 is 13 amino acids long. CDR1 is SQVTM and CDR2 is ANQGSEA in the germline V gene. The DNA of the CDR3 is TGCAGCGTTGAGGCAGGGGTTCGCTACGAGCAGTACTTC. Protein: CSVEAGVRYEQYF.